Below are 18 T cell receptor beta chains sequenced from a single sample in a study of response to subunit inactivated influenza vaccine. TCRdb processed the RT-PCR reads anew with MiXCR; each CDR3 protein has one entry. Among 500,000 or so distinct CDR3 sequences listed, approximately 16% were seen once. Sample: CD4+ T cells sorted from PBMCs, taken less than 30 months after vaccination. These receptors came from a man in his fifties or sixties who received an inactivated influenza vaccine.

This clonotype showed up just a few times. The genes are TRBV20-1 and TRBJ2-7; 7 bases map to TRBD1. Germline V gives CDR1 DFQATT, CDR2 SNEGSKA (reference sequence). Trimming at V came to 3 bases and at J to 4 bases, leaving 6 bases not matched to a gene. This CDR3 has 13 amino acids. CDR3 DNA sequence: TGCAGTGCTAGCGACAGGGTTGGGTACGAGCAGTACTTC. Translated: CSASDRVGYEQYF.

The chain has TRBV11-1 and TRBJ2-5, with D possibly TRBD1 on 5 matching bases. V was pared by 5 bases and J by 5 bases, with 18 bases between. This CDR3 is 15 amino acids long. The germline CDR1 and CDR2 sequences are SGHAT and FQDESV (reference sequence). CDR3 residues: CASSQTEGVGETQYF. The CDR3 nucleotides read TGTGCCAGCAGCCAAACAGAAGGGGTAGGGGAGACCCAGTACTTC.

This clonotype appeared once. This chain uses TRBV4-2 with TRBJ2-7; the match to TRBD1 covers 8 bases. Germline CDR1 LGHNA, CDR2 YNFKEQ. This CDR3 is built from 15 residues. J lost 4 bases, V lost 2 bases, and 7 bases had no gene match. CDR3 in DNA: TGTGCCAGCAGCCAACCGGGACAGGAGGTATACGAGCAGTACTTC. This codes for CASSQPGQEVYEQYF.

This clonotype was seen more than once but under ten times. Here the CDR3 reads CASRETGGQTAEQYF. Written as DNA, the CDR3 is TGTGCCAGTAGAGAGACAGGGGGCCAAACCGCCGAGCAGTACTTC. The J gene is TRBJ2-7, the V gene TRBV19; the match to TRBD1 covers 10 bases. Germline V gene data show CDR1 as LNHDA and CDR2 as SQIVND (reference sequence). The CDR3 consists of 15 residues. V dropped 6 bases and J dropped 6; count of bases not matched to a gene: 11.

V is TRBV12-3 or TRBV12-4 and J is TRBJ2-3; TRBD2 agrees at 14 bases. The CDR3 covers 17 residues. The V gene end was trimmed by 3 bases and the J gene end by 3 bases; junction bases not matched to a gene: 5. For the CDR3, the DNA is TGTGCCAGCAGTTTGGCCGGGACTAGCGGGGGAACAGATACGCAGTATTTT. The encoded protein is CASSLAGTSGGTDTQYF.

In this sample, this clonotype turned up a few times. V gene TRBV20-1 combines with J gene TRBJ1-4, with no clear D. The CDR3 is made up of 13 amino acids. V was pared by 0 bases and J by 8 bases, with 10 bases between. Germline CDR1 and CDR2: DFQATT and SNEGSKA (reference sequence). CDR3 amino acids: CSARDPTREKLFF. For the CDR3, the DNA is TGCAGTGCTAGAGATCCTACGCGGGAAAAACTGTTTTTT.

The J gene is TRBJ2-5, the V gene TRBV24-1; D unclear. CDR1 is KGHDR and CDR2 is SFDVKD in the germline V gene. The CDR3 is 12 residues long. Trimming removed 2 bases at V and 5 bases at J, with 5 bases between. The CDR3: CATSDSHETQYF. CDR3 DNA sequence: TGTGCCACCAGTGATTCCCACGAGACCCAGTACTTC.

This clonotype was seen more than once but under ten times. V and J are TRBV7-2 and TRBJ2-3; 8 positions agree with TRBD2. The germline gives CDR1 SGHTA, CDR2 FQGNSA. This CDR3 comprises 16 residues. J was trimmed by 4 bases and V by 0 bases; bases with no gene match: 6. CDR3 nucleotide sequence: TGTGCCAGCAGCTTAGCTGCGGGGGGACGTGCAGATACGCAGTATTTT. Residues: CASSLAAGGRADTQYF. Together with reference TRBV7-2 and TRBJ2-3, the CDR3 gives the full variable domain: GAGVSQSPSNKVTEKGKDVELRCDPISGHTALYWYRQSLGQGLEFLIYFQGNSAPDKSGLPSDRFSAERTGGSVSTLTIQRTQQEDSAVYLCASSLAAGGRADTQYFGPGTRLTVL.

J is TRBJ2-3 and V is TRBV18; the match to TRBD1 covers 7 bases. The germline V gene encodes CDR1 KGHSH and CDR2 LQKENI. There are 14 residues in the CDR3. V lost 6 bases to trimming and J lost 3 bases; unmatched junction nucleotides: 6. CDR3 residues: CASSPPTGTDTQYF. The CDR3 DNA sequence: TGTGCCAGCTCGCCCCCGACAGGGACAGATACGCAGTATTTT.

This clonotype was observed many times. The chain has TRBV28 and TRBJ2-1; a weak D match, TRBD1 (5 bases). The CDR3 sequence is 14 residues long. Trimming stripped 3 bases from V and 9 bases from J, with 15 bases between. Germline values: CDR1 MDHEN, CDR2 SYDVKM. The CDR3 is CASSLYRSPPEQFF. CDR3 DNA: TGTGCCAGCAGTTTGTACAGGAGCCCTCCTGAGCAGTTCTTC.

This clonotype has more than one count but fewer than ten. The chain employs TRBV12-3 or TRBV12-4 and TRBJ1-5; 7 bases map to TRBD1. This CDR3 comprises 15 residues. V lost 5 bases, J lost 0 bases, and 4 bases stayed unmatched. CDR3 amino acids: CASSPTGNSNQPQHF. CDR3 DNA: TGTGCCAGCAGTCCGACAGGGAATAGCAATCAGCCCCAGCATTTT.

This clonotype has at least ten counts. V usage is TRBV28 and J usage is TRBJ2-7, with TRBD1 matching over 7 bases. This CDR3 has 12 amino acids. CDR1 is MDHEN and CDR2 is SYDVKM in the germline V gene. J lost 4 bases, V lost 3 bases, and 0 bases had no gene match. CDR3 region: CASSLGQYEQYF. CDR3 sequence (DNA): TGTGCCAGCAGTTTGGGACAGTACGAGCAGTACTTC.

The V call is TRBV6-1, the J call TRBJ1-5, with D unclear. Germline V gene sequence: CDR1 MNHNS, CDR2 SASEGT. The CDR3 length is 15 residues. Trimming took 7 bases from V and 3 from J, leaving 16 bases between them. The CDR3 DNA sequence: TGTGCCAGCACCGAGGTTTTAGGCATCAATCAGCCCCAGCATTTT. It specifies CASTEVLGINQPQHF.

The chain has TRBV7-9 and TRBJ2-7, with 9 positions matching TRBD1. The V segment lost 8 bases and the J segment 6 bases; nucleotides outside the gene matches: 14. Germline CDR1 is SEHNR and CDR2 is FQNEAQ (reference sequence). CDR3 length equals 15 residues. For the CDR3, the DNA is TGTGCCAGCGAATATTTCACAGGGGGCTTCGGCGAGCAGTACTTC. Translating gives CASEYFTGGFGEQYF.

This clonotype has just a few counts. The chain combines TRBV28 with TRBJ1-1; a weak D match, TRBD1 (6 bases). Germline values: CDR1 MDHEN, CDR2 SYDVKM. The CDR3 length is 15 residues. V was pared by 5 bases and J by 4 bases, with 17 bases between. CDR3 in DNA: TGTGCCAGCAGTCTAGTACAGGGCGGGTTCACTGAAGCTTTCTTT. The encoded protein is CASSLVQGGFTEAFF. The whole variable domain, filled in from reference TRBV28 and TRBJ1-1, reads DVKVTQSSRYLVKRTGEKVFLECVQDMDHENMFWYRQDPGLGLRLIYFSYDVKMKEKGDIPEGYSVSREKKERFSLILESASTNQTSMYLCASSLVQGGFTEAFFGQGTRLTVV.

This clonotype was picked up a small number of times. The chain is built from TRBV18 and TRBJ2-7; possibly TRBD2 for D (6 bases). The CDR3 covers 14 residues. V gave up 3 bases and J gave up 3 bases, with 12 bases separating them. Germline V gene lookup returns CDR1 KGHSH and CDR2 LQKENI. CDR3 sequence (DNA): TGTGCCAGCTCACCCTCGCGGGAAAGCTACGAGCAGTACTTC. As protein: CASSPSRESYEQYF.

This clonotype was recorded a few times. The chain links TRBV6-5 to TRBJ2-5; D gene ambiguous. This CDR3 spans 12 amino acids. Germline-derived CDR1 and CDR2 are MNHEY and SVGAGI. Between the trimmed V and J ends, which lost 6 bases and 5 bases, there was a span of 10 bases. CDR3: CASRNRKETQYF. The CDR3 bases are TGTGCCAGCAGAAACCGGAAGGAGACCCAGTACTTC.

In this sample, this clonotype turned up once. Compared with germline, one end of the junction differs, possibly owing to a read error. This chain uses TRBV2 with TRBJ2-5; D unclear. The germline gives CDR1 SNHLY, CDR2 FYNNEI. This CDR3 spans 11 amino acids. The CDR3 DNA reads as TGTGCCAGCAGTGGCCAAGGGACCCAGTACTTC. It is translated as CASSGQGTQYF.